Below, one T cell receptor beta chain is given with its context. Its antigen is as yet unknown. After re-calling the 5' RACE reads, TCRdb lists one entry per CDR3 protein, DNA absent. This repertoire comprises some 600,000 distinct CDR3 sequences; its ten largest clones make up roughly 3.5%. CDR3 length equals 13 residues. Germline loops: CDR1 KGHDR, CDR2 SFDVKD. This sample is part of a study of T cells expressing NK-cell markers. As for the study in general: Sorted CD3+CD56-NKG2C+, CD3+CD56+NKG2C+ and CD3+CD56+NKG2C- T cells supplied the TCR beta repertoires. Serological testing identified seven of the eight sequenced donors as HCMV-seropositive and one as seronegative. Study observations and caveats: Expanded NKG2C+ T cell clones had unclear HCMV specificity. Also leading the CD3+CD56-NKG2C+ fraction in a handful of donors were these clonotypes.

The V gene is TRBV24-1, the J gene TRBJ1-5; as DNA is missing, the TRBD1 call by TCRdb cannot be tested. The sample consisted of blood T cells: a sorted CD56 or NKG2C T cell subset, CD4+ or CD8+ T cells, or bulk PBMC T cells (not recorded which). The clonotype comes from a man aged 18-30 years in good health. The CDR3 region is CATSDTGLQPQHF.